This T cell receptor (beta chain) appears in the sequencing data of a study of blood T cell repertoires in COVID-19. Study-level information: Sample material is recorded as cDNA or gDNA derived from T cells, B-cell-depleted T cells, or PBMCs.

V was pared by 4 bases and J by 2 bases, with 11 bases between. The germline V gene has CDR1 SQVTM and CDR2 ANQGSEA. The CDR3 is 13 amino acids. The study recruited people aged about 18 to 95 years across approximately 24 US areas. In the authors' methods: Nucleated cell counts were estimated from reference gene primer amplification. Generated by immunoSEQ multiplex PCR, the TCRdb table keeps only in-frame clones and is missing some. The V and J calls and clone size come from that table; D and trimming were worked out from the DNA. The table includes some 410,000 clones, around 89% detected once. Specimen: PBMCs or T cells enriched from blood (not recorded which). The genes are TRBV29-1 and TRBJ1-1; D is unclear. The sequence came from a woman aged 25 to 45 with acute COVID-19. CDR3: CSVVQLSNTEAFF. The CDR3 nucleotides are TGCAGCGTTGTTCAACTCTCAAACACTGAAGCTTTCTTT.